This TCR beta chain is from a study of OX40 agonist ivuxolimab in advanced cancers. Study-wide background: In this trial design, patients received ivuxolimab intravenously at 0.01 to 10 mg/kg every 2 weeks. A male proportion of 70% to 90% was recorded, with mean age about 60 years and range roughly 23 to 79.

Measured with immunoSEQ multiplex PCR; TCRdb has only the in-frame clones, and not every one. The repertoire holds 50,000 to 60,000 clones, with about 76% as singletons. Per the germline V gene, CDR1 is MNHEY and CDR2 is SMNVEV (reference sequence). The CDR3 totals 14 residues. The TCR comes from an adult with an advanced solid tumor such as melanoma, head and neck, liver or kidney cancer. The rearrangement joins TRBV27 to TRBJ2-5; 8 bases fit TRBD2. The J call may be incorrect, as the DNA end agrees better with TRBJ2-7. Sequences were derived from CD4+ or CD8+ T cells sorted from blood, sampled in a trial of the OX40 agonist ivuxolimab. This chain's CDR3 is CASSSSGTRYEQYF. Here the CDR3 DNA reads TGTGCCAGCAGTTCATCGGGGACTAGATACGAGCAGTACTTC.